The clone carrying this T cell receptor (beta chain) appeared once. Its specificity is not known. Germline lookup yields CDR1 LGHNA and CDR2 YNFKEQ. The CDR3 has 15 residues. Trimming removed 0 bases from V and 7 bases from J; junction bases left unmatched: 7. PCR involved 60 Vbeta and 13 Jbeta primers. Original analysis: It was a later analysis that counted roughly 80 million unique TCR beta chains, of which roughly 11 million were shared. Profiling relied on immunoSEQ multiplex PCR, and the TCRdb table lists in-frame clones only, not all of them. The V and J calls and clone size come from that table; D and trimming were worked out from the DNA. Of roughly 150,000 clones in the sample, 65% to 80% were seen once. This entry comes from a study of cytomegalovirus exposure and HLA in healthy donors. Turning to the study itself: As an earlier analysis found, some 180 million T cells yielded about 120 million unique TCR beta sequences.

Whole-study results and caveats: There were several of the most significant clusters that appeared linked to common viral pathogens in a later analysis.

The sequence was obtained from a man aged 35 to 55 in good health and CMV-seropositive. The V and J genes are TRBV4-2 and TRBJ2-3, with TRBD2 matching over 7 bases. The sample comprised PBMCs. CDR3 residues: CASSQDGGRSNTQYF. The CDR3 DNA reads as TGTGCCAGCAGCCAAGACGGGGGGAGGAGTAATACGCAGTATTTT.